Listed below are T cell receptor beta chains from one sample, sequenced in a study of Graves' ophthalmopathy and Graves' hyperthyroidism. Each CDR3 protein gets one entry after TCRdb re-called the multiplex PCR reads with MiXCR. The sample has about 500,000 distinct CDR3 sequences, under 15% seen once. Sequencing was carried out using blood. The source of these receptors is a woman under 40 with Graves' ophthalmopathy. Each CDR3 is given with its conserved first and last residue. The order of the fields is clone size, V gene, J gene, D gene, CDR3 DNA, CDR3 protein. The D gene is left open where the match is weak. Some rows mark clone size as missing; the rest say once, few, many or name a class of expanded clone.

abundance: many
v_gene: TRBV20-1
j_gene: TRBJ2-7
d_gene: TRBD2
CDR3nt: TGCAGTGCTGGGGGACTAGCGGCCCCCTCCTACGAGCAGTACTTC
CDR3aa: CSAGGLAAPSYEQYF

abundance: many
v_gene: TRBV6-1
j_gene: TRBJ1-5
d_gene: .
CDR3nt: TGTGCCAGCAGTGAAGTTCGGTATCAGCCCCAGCATTTT
CDR3aa: CASSEVRYQPQHF

abundance: .
v_gene: TRBV6-5
j_gene: TRBJ2-7
d_gene: TRBD2
CDR3nt: TGTGCCAGCAGTTACTCCCCTAGCGGGAGTTTGTACGAGCAGTACTTC
CDR3aa: CASSYSPSGSLYEQYF

abundance: few
v_gene: TRBV4-1
j_gene: TRBJ2-5
d_gene: .
CDR3nt: TGCGCCAGCAGCCAAGCACGGGTCCAAGTATTGGAGACCCAGTACTTC
CDR3aa: CASSQARVQVLETQYF

abundance: many
v_gene: TRBV20-1
j_gene: TRBJ1-6
d_gene: .
CDR3nt: TGCAGTGCTAGAGATGGGCAGGGCAATAGTTCACCCCTCCACTTT
CDR3aa: CSARDGQGNSSPLHF

abundance: many
v_gene: TRBV29-1
j_gene: TRBJ1-1
d_gene: .
CDR3nt: TGCAGCGTTTGGCAGAACACTGAAGCTTTCTTT
CDR3aa: CSVWQNTEAFF

abundance: few
v_gene: TRBV5-1
j_gene: TRBJ2-1
d_gene: .
CDR3nt: TGCGCCAGCAGCTCGGCCGCCGGGAATGAGCAGTTCTTC
CDR3aa: CASSSAAGNEQFF

abundance: many
v_gene: TRBV20-1
j_gene: TRBJ1-2
d_gene: .
CDR3nt: TGCAGTGCTAGAGATGTCAGACTAAATAACTATGGCTACACCTTC
CDR3aa: CSARDVRLNNYGYTF

abundance: many
v_gene: TRBV4-2
j_gene: TRBJ2-5
d_gene: .
CDR3nt: TGTGCCAGCAGCCAAGAGCGGTCCGGACGAGAGACCCAGTACTTC
CDR3aa: CASSQERSGRETQYF

abundance: few
v_gene: TRBV6-1
j_gene: TRBJ1-2
d_gene: TRBD1
CDR3nt: TGTGCCAGCAGACCCCAGGGGGCCCATGACTACACCTTC
CDR3aa: CASRPQGAHDYTF

abundance: many
v_gene: TRBV12-3/TRBV12-4
j_gene: TRBJ2-7
d_gene: .
CDR3nt: TGTGCCAGCAGTTTTGGGCAGGCCCAGGCCTACGAGCAGTACTTC
CDR3aa: CASSFGQAQAYEQYF

abundance: .
v_gene: TRBV11-2
j_gene: TRBJ2-2
d_gene: TRBD1
CDR3nt: TGTGCCAGCAGCTTAGAGGGGGACAGGGCCCCCGGGGAGCTGTTTTTT
CDR3aa: CASSLEGDRAPGELFF

abundance: many
v_gene: TRBV12-3/TRBV12-4
j_gene: TRBJ1-5
d_gene: .
CDR3nt: TGTGCCAGCAGTTGGGCTGGGACGATCAATCAGCCCCAGCATTTT
CDR3aa: CASSWAGTINQPQHF

abundance: .
v_gene: TRBV5-1
j_gene: TRBJ2-5
d_gene: TRBD2
CDR3nt: TGCGCCAGCAGCGAGACTAGCGGGAAAGAGACCCAGTACTTC
CDR3aa: CASSETSGKETQYF

abundance: .
v_gene: TRBV10-1
j_gene: TRBJ2-5
d_gene: .
CDR3nt: TGCGCCAGCAGTAGGGACTGGCAAGAGACCCAGTACTTC
CDR3aa: CASSRDWQETQYF

abundance: many
v_gene: TRBV28
j_gene: TRBJ1-2
d_gene: .
CDR3nt: TGTGCCAGCAGTTCCTTCAGAGTTAACTATGGCTACACCTTT
CDR3aa: CASSSFRVNYGYTF

abundance: many
v_gene: TRBV10-3
j_gene: TRBJ2-7
d_gene: TRBD1
CDR3nt: TGTGCGGGAGCAGGACAGGCTCTCGAGCAGTACTTC
CDR3aa: CAGAGQALEQYF

abundance: many
v_gene: TRBV12-3/TRBV12-4
j_gene: TRBJ2-7
d_gene: TRBD2
CDR3nt: TGTGCCAGCGGGACTAGCGGGAGGTCAAGCTACGAGCAGTACTTC
CDR3aa: CASGTSGRSSYEQYF

abundance: many
v_gene: TRBV19
j_gene: TRBJ2-2
d_gene: .
CDR3nt: TGTGCCAGTAGTAAAAACAAGGGGAACACCGGGGAGCTGTTTTTT
CDR3aa: CASSKNKGNTGELFF

abundance: many
v_gene: TRBV13
j_gene: TRBJ2-7
d_gene: TRBD2
CDR3nt: TGTGCCAGCAGCAAATCGACTAGCGGGGATCACGAGCAGTACTTC
CDR3aa: CASSKSTSGDHEQYF

abundance: many
v_gene: TRBV24-1
j_gene: TRBJ1-6
d_gene: .
CDR3nt: TGTGCCACCAGTGGAGGGGTGAGTTCACCCCTCCACTTT
CDR3aa: CATSGGVSSPLHF

abundance: .
v_gene: TRBV2
j_gene: TRBJ1-5
d_gene: .
CDR3nt: TGTGCCAGCGGGAGGGAAGGTGCTCAGCCCCAGCATTTT
CDR3aa: CASGREGAQPQHF

abundance: many
v_gene: TRBV6-2/TRBV6-3
j_gene: TRBJ2-4
d_gene: TRBD2
CDR3nt: TGTGCCAGCAGTTACGTTTCGGGGATAGCGGGTTCGGACATTCAGTACTTC
CDR3aa: CASSYVSGIAGSDIQYF

abundance: few
v_gene: TRBV6-1
j_gene: TRBJ2-5
d_gene: .
CDR3nt: TGTGCCAGCAGTGAAGTATCCGTCCTCGGGACCCAGTACTTC
CDR3aa: CASSEVSVLGTQYF

abundance: many
v_gene: TRBV9
j_gene: TRBJ1-2
d_gene: .
CDR3nt: TGTGCCAGCAGCGTCTCCCCCGGGCAGAACTATGGCTACACCTTC
CDR3aa: CASSVSPGQNYGYTF

abundance: .
v_gene: TRBV10-2
j_gene: TRBJ1-2
d_gene: .
CDR3nt: TGCGCCAGCAGTGAGTCGGGAGACAGGTCTCTCTATGGCTACACCTTC
CDR3aa: CASSESGDRSLYGYTF

abundance: many
v_gene: TRBV7-6
j_gene: TRBJ2-2
d_gene: .
CDR3nt: TGTGCCAGCAGCCCTGGCGCCCACGGGGAGCTGTTTTTT
CDR3aa: CASSPGAHGELFF

abundance: few
v_gene: TRBV28
j_gene: TRBJ2-5
d_gene: TRBD1
CDR3nt: TGTGCCAGCAGGTCCACCGGGACAGGGGGGTGGGAGACCCAGTACTTC
CDR3aa: CASRSTGTGGWETQYF

abundance: many
v_gene: TRBV12-3/TRBV12-4
j_gene: TRBJ2-7
d_gene: .
CDR3nt: TGTGCCAGCAGTTCCCGGGACTCTTATTACGAGCAGTACTTC
CDR3aa: CASSSRDSYYEQYF

abundance: many
v_gene: TRBV6-5
j_gene: TRBJ1-2
d_gene: .
CDR3nt: TGTGCCAGCAGTTACTCGAATCTTGGCAGTAACTATGGCTACACCTTC
CDR3aa: CASSYSNLGSNYGYTF

abundance: many
v_gene: TRBV11-2
j_gene: TRBJ2-7
d_gene: .
CDR3nt: TGTGCCAGCAGCTTAGGGGTCCTCTACGAGCAGTACTTC
CDR3aa: CASSLGVLYEQYF

abundance: many
v_gene: TRBV27
j_gene: TRBJ2-7
d_gene: .
CDR3nt: TGTGCCAGCAGCGTACGCCCCGGGAGCTACGAGCAGTACTTC
CDR3aa: CASSVRPGSYEQYF

abundance: many
v_gene: TRBV6-5
j_gene: TRBJ1-2
d_gene: TRBD1
CDR3nt: TGTGCCAGCAGACGCGGCCTGGACAGGTCATATGGCTACACCTTC
CDR3aa: CASRRGLDRSYGYTF